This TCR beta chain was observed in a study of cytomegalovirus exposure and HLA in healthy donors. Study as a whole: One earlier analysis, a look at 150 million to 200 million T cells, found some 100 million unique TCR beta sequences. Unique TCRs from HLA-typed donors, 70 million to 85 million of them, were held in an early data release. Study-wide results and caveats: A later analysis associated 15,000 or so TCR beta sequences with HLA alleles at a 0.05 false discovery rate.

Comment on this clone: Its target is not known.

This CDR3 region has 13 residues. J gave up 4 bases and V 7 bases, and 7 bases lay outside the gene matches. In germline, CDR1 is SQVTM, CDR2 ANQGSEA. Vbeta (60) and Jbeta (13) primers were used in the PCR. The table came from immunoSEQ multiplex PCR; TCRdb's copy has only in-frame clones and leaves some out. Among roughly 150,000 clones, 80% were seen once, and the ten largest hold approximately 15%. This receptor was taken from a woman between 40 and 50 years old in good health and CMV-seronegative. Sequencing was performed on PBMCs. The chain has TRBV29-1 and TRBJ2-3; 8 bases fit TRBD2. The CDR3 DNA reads TGCAGCGGACTAGCGAGTTGGTCAGATACGCAGTATTTT. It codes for CSGLASWSDTQYF.